A single T cell receptor (beta chain) is shown here with its context. Its target is not known. Germline V CDR1 and CDR2: SGHNT, YENEEA. V was clipped by 1 base and J by 5 bases; unmatched bases: 3. This CDR3 comprises 15 residues. The data were obtained in a study of T cells after posttransplantation cyclophosphamide. Study-level points and caveats: Donor CD8+ memory clones often dominated recipient blood repertoires at later times. Recipient CMV seropositivity and CMV reactivation strongly tracked TRB clonality.

Profiling relied on immunoSEQ multiplex PCR, and the TCRdb table lists in-frame clones only, not all of them. Of 15,000 to 20,000 clones in the sample, around nine tenths were seen once. Cyclophosphamide on days +3 and +4 followed busulfan-fludarabine conditioning and a marrow graft. The sequence derives from a male patient aged 60 to 75 who received an allogeneic stem cell transplant from a related donor and was CMV-positive. Some T cells may originate from the graft donor. Source: CD4+ T cells sorted from blood, taken after allogeneic stem cell transplant with posttransplant cyclophosphamide. The rearrangement links TRBV11-3 to TRBJ2-2, with TRBD1 matching over 8 bases. The CDR3, as DNA: TGTGCCAGCAGCTTAGTGGGACAGGCGACCGGGGAGCTGTTTTTT. Translation gives CASSLVGQATGELFF. The entire variable domain, with the rest obtained from reference TRBV11-3 and TRBJ2-2, is as follows: EAGVVQSPRYKIIEKKQPVAFWCNPISGHNTLYWYLQNLGQGPELLIRYENEEAVDDSQLPKDRFSAERLKGVDSTLKIQPAELGDSAVYLCASSLVGQATGELFFGEGSRLTVL.